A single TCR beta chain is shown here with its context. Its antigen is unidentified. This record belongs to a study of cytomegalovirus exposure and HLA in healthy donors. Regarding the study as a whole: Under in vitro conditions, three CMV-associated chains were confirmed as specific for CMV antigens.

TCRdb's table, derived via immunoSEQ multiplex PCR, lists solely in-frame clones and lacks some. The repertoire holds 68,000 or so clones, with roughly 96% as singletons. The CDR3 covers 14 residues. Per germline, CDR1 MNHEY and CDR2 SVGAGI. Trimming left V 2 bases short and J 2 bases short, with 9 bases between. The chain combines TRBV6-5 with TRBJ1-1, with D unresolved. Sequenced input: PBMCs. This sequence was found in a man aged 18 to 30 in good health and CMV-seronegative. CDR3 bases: TGTGCCAGCAGTTACAACCGGGGAAACACTGAAGCTTTCTTT. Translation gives CASSYNRGNTEAFF.